The 16 T cell receptor beta chains below were found in one sample sequenced in a study of high-grade serous ovarian cancer treatment subgroups. The table came from immunoSEQ multiplex PCR; TCRdb's copy has only in-frame clones and leaves some out. This sample carries about 10,000 clones, around 68% of them seen once, and the ten largest clones take approximately 4.1%. Tumor samples were taken before definitive surgery or chemotherapy. The sample comprised tumor tissue. These receptor sequences come from a human donor with high-grade serous ovarian cancer.

This clone was seen a handful of times. CDR3 region: CASSFRENQPQHF. In nucleotides, the CDR3 is TGTGCCAGCAGCTTTAGGGAAAATCAGCCCCAGCATTTT. The chain employs TRBV7-9 and TRBJ1-5, with D unclear. The CDR3 runs 13 residues. Per the germline V gene, CDR1 is SEHNR and CDR2 is FQNEAQ (reference sequence). The ends were cut back, 3 bases at V and 4 bases at J, with 7 bases in the middle.

This clone is categorized as medium-sized. The CDR3 reads CASSSPEGSYEQYF. For the CDR3, the DNA is TGTGCCAGCAGCTCCCCCGAGGGGTCCTACGAGCAGTACTTC. The genes are TRBV5-6 and TRBJ2-7; TRBD1 or TRBD2 may be the D gene (5 bases each). Germline assignment: CDR1 SGHDT and CDR2 YYEEEE. The CDR3 spans 14 residues. Trimming removed 3 bases from V and 1 base from J, with 11 bases in between.

J is TRBJ1-2 and V is TRBV6-5, with D possibly being TRBD1 (6 bases). Germline V CDR1 and CDR2: MNHEY, SVGAGI. This CDR3 is 13 amino acids long. The V and J ends lost 6 bases and 2 bases respectively, with 10 bases between them. CDR3 bases: TGTGCCAGCAGGTTAGACAGGAACTATGGCTACACCTTC. Translation: CASRLDRNYGYTF.

The rearrangement uses TRBV21-1 and TRBJ2-1; the DNA was not compared with TRBD1, the D call given in the table. TRBV21-1 is labeled a pseudogene. The length of the CDR3 is 18 residues. The CDR3: CASSLLGTGGLRNNEQFF. In nucleotides, the CDR3 is TGTGCCAGCAGCCTACTAGGGACAGGGGGTCTGCGAAACAATGAGCAGTTCTTC.

This chain uses TRBV6-6 with TRBJ2-1; the match to TRBD2 covers 12 bases. CDR1 and CDR2 from the germline V gene are MNHNY and SVGAGI (reference sequence). The ends lost 2 bases at V and 7 bases at J; junction bases unmatched: 3. There are 15 residues in the CDR3. The CDR3 DNA reads TGTGCCAGCAGTTACCTAACTAGCGGGAGGAATGAGCAGTTCTTC. It translates to CASSYLTSGRNEQFF.

The chain carries TRBV29-1 and TRBJ2-2; TRBD1 matches at 8 bases. Germline V gene sequence: CDR1 SQVTM, CDR2 ANQGSEA. CDR3 length: 14 residues. V gave up 7 bases and J gave up 0 bases; unmatched junction bases: 4. CDR3 sequence: CSAQDRANTGELFF. The CDR3 nucleotides are TGCAGCGCCCAGGACAGGGCGAACACCGGGGAGCTGTTTTTT.

The CDR3 is CASSTTGKSYEQYF. DNA for the CDR3: TGTGCCAGCAGTACCACCGGGAAATCCTACGAGCAGTACTTC. The chain is built from TRBV6-6 and TRBJ2-7; TRBD2 might be the D (5 bases). The V gene's germline CDR1 is MNHNY and CDR2 SVGAGI (reference sequence). The CDR3 has 14 amino acids. V lost 5 bases, J lost 1 base, and 12 bases lay in between.

This chain uses TRBV6-9 with TRBJ1-1; no reliable D call. The germline V and J ends were trimmed by 6 bases and 2 bases, with 4 bases remaining between them. CDR1 and CDR2 (germline): MNHGY, SVAAGI. There are 11 residues in the CDR3. CDR3 coding DNA: TGTGCCAGCAGATTAAACACTGAAGCTTTCTTT. Protein: CASRLNTEAFF.

The chain joins TRBV29-1 to TRBJ2-1; possible D gene TRBD1, 5 bases. The V end was cut by 8 bases, the J end by 7 bases, with 18 bases between. The CDR3 sequence is 13 residues long. Germline CDR1 is SQVTM and CDR2 is ANQGSEA. CDR3 residues: CSFGRVVGNEQFF. The CDR3 DNA follows: TGCAGCTTTGGCAGGGTGGTCGGGAATGAGCAGTTCTTC.

The chain recombines TRBV7-2 with TRBJ1-4; tentatively, D is TRBD1 (6 bases). CDR1 is SGHTA, CDR2 FQGNSA, per germline. This CDR3 spans 17 amino acids. V dropped 0 bases and J dropped 4 bases, with 15 bases sitting between them. The CDR3 here is CASSLAPGTPDNEKLFF. The DNA of the CDR3 is TGTGCCAGCAGCTTAGCCCCCGGGACACCCGATAATGAAAAACTGTTTTTT.

This clone was observed a handful of times. J is TRBJ1-1 and V is TRBV30, with D perhaps TRBD1 (5 bases). The CDR3 covers 13 residues. V was cut by 2 bases and J by 2 bases, with 9 bases left in between. Per germline, CDR1 GTSNPN and CDR2 SVGIG (reference sequence). The CDR3 here is CAWSWGVNTEAFF. CDR3 bases: TGTGCCTGGAGTTGGGGGGTCAACACTGAAGCTTTCTTT.

The rearrangement links TRBV2 to TRBJ2-7; 7 bases line up with TRBD2. Germline CDR1 SNHLY, CDR2 FYNNEI. Unmatched junction bases numbered 1, after V lost 8 bases and J lost 3 bases. CDR3 length equals 11 residues. The CDR3 loop is CASRDYYEQYF. CDR3 nucleotide sequence: TGTGCCAGCCGGGACTACTACGAGCAGTACTTC.

The chain employs TRBV11-2 and TRBJ2-5, with 9 bases fitting TRBD1. With the DNA end fitting TRBJ2-7 better, the J assignment may be wrong. The CDR3 is made up of 14 amino acids. Germline V CDR1 and CDR2: SGHAT, FQNNGV. CDR3 in amino acids: CASSPGQGTAEQYF. The CDR3 region has the DNA TGTGCCAGCAGCCCCGGACAGGGGACGGCCGAGCAGTACTTC.

In regard to this clone: Sequence at one end of the junction differs from germline and may be a read error. The chain joins TRBV18 to TRBJ1-4; D remains unclear. Germline assignment: CDR1 KGHSH and CDR2 LQKENI. This CDR3 comprises 14 residues. The CDR3 DNA follows: TGTGCCAGCTCGCCACCGGAGAGGAATGAAAAACTGTTTTTT. Residues: CASSPPERNEKLFF.

This clone was picked up a small number of times. The J gene is TRBJ2-3, the V gene TRBV7-6; 9 positions agree with TRBD2. Per germline, CDR1 SGHVS and CDR2 FNYEAQ. The V and J ends lost 2 bases and 2 bases, in that order; junction bases with no gene match: 5. CDR3 length equals 16 residues. CDR3 residues: CASSLSLAGPTDTQYF. In DNA, the CDR3 is TGTGCCAGCAGCTTATCCCTAGCGGGGCCCACAGATACGCAGTATTTT.

The chain is built from TRBV4-1 and TRBJ2-4, with 9 positions matching TRBD1. This CDR3 comprises 14 residues. Germline V gene data show CDR1 as MGHRA and CDR2 as YSYEKL. The V gene end was trimmed by 1 base and the J gene end by 8 bases; junction bases not matched to a gene: 3. CDR3: CASSQGTGVYIQYF. The CDR3 DNA is TGCGCCAGCAGCCAAGGGACAGGGGTGTACATTCAGTACTTC.